Sequencing of this T cell receptor (beta chain) was carried out in a study of shared clonotypes between healthy human individuals. About the research overall: The composition of the donors was two women and a few men aged 18 to 49. Whole-study findings and limits: An expected dependence of interdonor clonotype sharing on sequencing depth was noted.

The authors sequenced unsorted PBMC DNA on ten immunoSEQ deep assay plates. In the authors' methods: Filtering differed, since immunoSEQ gave only junction sequences and no quality scores. The table came from immunoSEQ multiplex PCR; TCRdb's copy has only in-frame clones and leaves some out. The V and J calls and clone size were taken over from that table, and D and trimming were inferred from the DNA. The sample records about 480,000 clones, 70% to 80% being singletons. Worth noting for this clone: Its target is not known.

This CDR3 has 15 residues. The V and J ends lost 7 bases and 5 bases, in that order; junction bases with no gene match: 8. Germline CDR1 is MDHEN and CDR2 is SYDVKM. Sequencing input: PBMCs. The sequence was obtained from a middle-aged woman in good health. Some clones in this sample may be carry-over from other donors' samples. This chain joins TRBV28 and TRBJ2-7; 13 nucleotides align to TRBD2. The CDR3 loop is CASIRTSGSIHEQYF. The CDR3 nucleotides are TGTGCCAGCATCCGGACTAGCGGGAGTATCCACGAGCAGTACTTC.